This T cell receptor beta chain comes out of a study of blood T cell repertoires in COVID-19. Study-wide context: Samples representing acute and convalescent COVID-19 were sourced from the United States, Italy and Spain. The cDNA or gDNA used as material had been derived from T cells, B-cell-depleted T cells, or PBMCs.

In the study's own analysis: Estimation of nucleated cell counts was performed using reference gene primer amplification. Sequencing was performed with immunoSEQ multiplex PCR; in TCRdb, only in-frame clones are kept and a portion is missing. V and J calls and clone size come straight from that table; D and trimming were deduced from the DNA. The sample includes roughly 440,000 clones, around 88% of them seen just once. This CDR3 spans 16 amino acids. Germline values: CDR1 SGHVS, CDR2 FQNEAQ. Trimming cost V 4 bases and J 0 bases; bases outside gene matches: 6. J is TRBJ2-4 and V is TRBV7-8, with TRBD1 identical over 7 bases. The sample was peripheral blood. This TCR was sampled from a woman aged 45-60 years with COVID-19, enrolled during active disease. CDR3: CASSSDRVGAKNIQYF. The CDR3, as DNA: TGTGCCAGCAGCTCTGACAGGGTGGGAGCCAAAAACATTCAGTACTTC. Using reference TRBV7-8 and TRBJ2-4 for the parts outside the CDR3, the full variable domain is GAGVSQSPRYKVAKRGQDVALRCDPISGHVSLFWYQQALGQGPEFLTYFQNEAQLDKSGLPSDRFFAERPEGSVSTLKIQRTQQEDSAVYLCASSSDRVGAKNIQYFGAGTRLSVL.